This TCR beta chain was identified in a study of T cells in women clearing cervical HPV infection. Study overall: Women with histologically confirmed HPV16-related CIN3 or worse, 2 with invasive cancer, served as cases.

Here immunoSEQ multiplex PCR was the method, and the copy in TCRdb shows in-frame clones only, minus some. The sample shows about 37,000 clones, and less than 8% sits with its ten largest clones. Study results and caveats: T-cell numbers per sample were unknown and may explain richness differences.

Prevalent HPV16 infections were excluded; only incident single HPV16 infections included. Comment on this clone: The target antigen is unknown.

The specimen was blood buffy coat. The source of this sequence is a woman between 18 and 70 years old with a cervical HPV16 infection that either progressed to CIN3+ or cleared (not recorded which).

The CDR3: CASSEGHSNQPQHF. The covered CDR3 bases are TGTGCCAGCAGTGAGGGACATAGCAATCAGCCC. J is TRBJ1-5 and V is TRBV6-1, with D perhaps TRBD1 (6 bases). Coverage ceases 3 residues before the CDR3 finishes, and the germline J gene fills in the end. Deletions cut 3 bases from V and 0 bases from J, with 6 bases between. The CDR3 spans 14 residues. The germline CDR1 and CDR2 sequences are MNHNS and SASEGT.